This T cell receptor beta chain originates from a study of response to subunit inactivated influenza vaccine. The germline gives CDR1 ENHRY, CDR2 SYGVKD. The CDR3 has 13 amino acids. TCRdb recomputed calls from the RT-PCR reads with MiXCR, one row per CDR3 protein. The sample consists of about 530,000 distinct CDR3 sequences, approximately 13% of them appearing once. In regard to this clonotype: One end of the junction is discordant with germline, which a read error may explain.

Source: PBMCs from blood, taken roughly 45 days after vaccination. This sequence joins TRBV10-3 and TRBJ2-2; D may be TRBD2 (6 bases). This receptor was taken from a man aged 45 to 65 who received an inactivated influenza vaccine. Here the CDR3 reads CAISGWEAGELFF. The CDR3 DNA reads TGTGCGATCAGTGGATGGGAGGCCGGGGAGCTGTTTTTT.